This T cell receptor (beta chain) originates from a study of blood T cell repertoires in COVID-19 (dated by TCRdb to 2019 to 2021). Study-wide context: The collaborator samples originated in the United States, Italy and Spain and spanned the acute and convalescent phases of COVID-19. The prospective study material was composed of cDNA or gDNA derived from T cells, B-cell-depleted T cells, or PBMCs. Deeply sampled blood TCRbeta repertoires from subjects exposed to, actively infected with, or recovered from COVID-19 were included in the dataset. A freely available public database, intended as a resource for researchers studying the immune response to SARS-CoV-2, is where the repertoires were released. The samples were drawn from two sources: the first 160 participants of the ongoing ImmuneRACE study, and approximately 1,300 subjects contributed by 6 global collaborators. Nearly every sample came with metadata listing a de-identified subject ID, COVID-19 status, age in years and sex. HLA class I and class II types, where available, came from metadata supplied by the sample provider rather than from assay-based typing.

TCRbeta CDR3 regions were amplified from genomic DNA using the immunoSEQ Assay, a bias-controlled multiplex PCR. The study's processing was this. The number of nucleated cells in each sample was estimated by amplification of reference gene primers within the assay. Sequence reads were collapsed and filtered to measure the absolute abundance of every unique TCRbeta CDR3 rearrangement. For each sample, productive Simpson clonality was calculated as the square root of Simpson's diversity index over productive rearrangements. TCRdb holds this immuneACCESS table with in-frame rearrangements only. Some clones are missing; in checked studies, unresolved V genes explain under half, and the rest has no known cause. V, J and clone size were drawn from that table, and D and trimming were deduced from the DNA. The sample contains about 190,000 clones, roughly 80% of them found a single time. Of the sample, around 12% falls within the top ten clones.

As regards this clone: The specificity of this receptor is unknown. One base away there is no much larger clone; base qualities are not given.

General study outcomes and caveats: The amount of clinical and demographic metadata varied by source and participant and was provided uncurated.

Each collaborating institution followed its own protocols to collect whole blood in K2EDTA tubes. Collaborator samples were shipped for TCRbeta analysis as frozen whole blood, isolated PBMCs, or DNA extracted from either sample type. Sequencing was carried out using peripheral blood. This sequence was found in a woman between 50 and 59 years old with acute or convalescent COVID-19.

The nucleotide sequence is TGCGCCAGCAGCTTGGGGAGCCAAGAGACCCAGTACTTC. Its translation is CASSLGSQETQYF. The rearranged chain carries TRBV5-1 and TRBJ2-5; the D gene assignment is ambiguous. The CDR3 sequence holds 13 residues, the cysteine and phenylalanine included. CDR3 DNA is the only sequence kept; it has 39 bases, read in frame from the first base. In the germline V gene, CDR1 corresponds to SGHRS and CDR2 to YFSETQ. Trimming at the junction amounts to 0 bases on V and 1 base on J, and the germline ends lie 4 bases apart.